Below, 18 T cell receptor beta chains from the same sample are listed, as sequenced in a study of OX40 agonist ivuxolimab in advanced cancers. Sequencing was performed with immunoSEQ multiplex PCR; in TCRdb, only in-frame clones are kept and a portion is missing. The table shows tens of thousands of clones, with 84% occurring only once. Sequences were derived from CD4+ or CD8+ T cells sorted from blood, sampled in a trial of the OX40 agonist ivuxolimab. The source of these receptors is an adult with an advanced solid tumor such as melanoma, head and neck, liver or kidney cancer.

This clone was detected only once. V gene TRBV6-1 combines with J gene TRBJ2-7; D possibly corresponds to TRBD2 (5 bases). The length of the CDR3 is 18 residues. V was clipped by 1 base and J by 3 bases, with 22 bases between them. The germline V gene has CDR1 MNHNS and CDR2 SASEGT. The CDR3 here is CASSEGGSGTQTLYEQYF. The CDR3 nucleotides are TGTGCCAGCAGTGAAGGAGGGAGCGGAACACAGACCCTCTACGAGCAGTACTTC.

The J gene is TRBJ2-3, the V gene TRBV5-1; D is unclear. The V gene lost 4 bases and the J gene lost 0 bases, with 12 bases spanning the gap. The CDR3 sequence is 15 residues long. Germline V gene data show CDR1 as SGHRS and CDR2 as YFSETQ. CDR3 sequence reads: CASSPAQISTDTQYF. CDR3 DNA: TGCGCCAGCAGCCCTGCACAGATTAGCACAGATACGCAGTATTTT.

The chain couples TRBV4-1 to TRBJ2-2; no reliable D call. Germline V gene lookup returns CDR1 MGHRA and CDR2 YSYEKL. V gave up 1 base and J gave up 1 base, with 10 bases separating them. The length of the CDR3 is 16 residues. The CDR3 here is CASSQGSKLNTGELFF. CDR3 nucleotide sequence: TGCGCCAGCAGCCAAGGCAGCAAGCTGAACACCGGGGAGCTGTTTTTT.

The chain is built from TRBV28 and TRBJ1-2; a possible D gene is TRBD1 (5 bases). This CDR3 comprises 18 residues. Trimming removed 1 base at V and 2 bases at J, with 20 bases between. Germline V lookup: CDR1 MDHEN, CDR2 SYDVKM. As DNA, the CDR3 is TGTGCCAGCAGTTTATCTGGGCCCCTACAGACAGCGAACTATGGCTACACCTTC. Translation: CASSLSGPLQTANYGYTF.

V gene TRBV5-5 combines with J gene TRBJ1-2, with TRBD1 as a possible D gene (6 bases). Germline lookup yields CDR1 SGHKS and CDR2 YYEKEE (reference sequence). CDR3 length: 13 residues. V dropped 3 bases and J dropped 7 bases, with 13 bases sitting between them. The CDR3 sequence: CASSYGQSGGYTF. As DNA, the CDR3 is TGTGCCAGCAGCTATGGACAGTCCGGTGGCTACACCTTC. The complete variable domain, with remaining parts taken from reference TRBV5-5 and TRBJ1-2, reads DAGVTQSPTHLIKTRGQQVTLRCSPISGHKSVSWYQQVLGQGPQFIFQYYEKEERGRGNFPDRFSARQFPNYSSELNVNALLLGDSALYLCASSYGQSGGYTFGSGTRLTVV.

The chain joins TRBV4-1 to TRBJ1-4; 8 nucleotides match TRBD1. CDR1 and CDR2 from the germline V gene are MGHRA and YSYEKL. CDR3 length: 17 amino acids. V gave up 1 base and J gave up 7 bases; unmatched junction bases: 11. The CDR3 sequence: CASSQGAGGVWSEKLFF. The CDR3, as DNA: TGCGCCAGCAGCCAAGGGGCAGGGGGCGTTTGGAGTGAAAAACTGTTTTTT.

This chain joins TRBV25-1 and TRBJ2-1; weak D call: TRBD1 (6 bases). Germline V lookup: CDR1 MGHDK, CDR2 SYGVNS. This CDR3 has 17 amino acids. Between the trimmed V and J ends, which lost 2 bases and 5 bases, there was a span of 19 bases. CDR3 sequence reads: CASSEGPGHRGNNEQFF. In DNA, the CDR3 is TGTGCCAGCAGTGAAGGCCCGGGACATAGAGGTAACAATGAGCAGTTCTTC. The variable domain in full, with the rest retrieved from reference TRBV25-1 and TRBJ2-1, is EADIYQTPRYLVIGTGKKITLECSQTMGHDKMYWYQQDPGMELHLIHYSYGVNSTEKGDLSSESTVSRIRTEHFPLTLESARPSHTSQYLCASSEGPGHRGNNEQFFGPGTRLTVL.

This rearrangement joins TRBV4-2 to TRBJ2-3; D call uncertain. Germline V gene sequence: CDR1 LGHNA, CDR2 YNFKEQ. Trimming shortened V by 4 bases and J by 3 bases, and 20 bases separated the two germline ends. The CDR3 spans 17 residues. CDR3 residues: CASSPRATVFVTDTQYF. The CDR3 DNA sequence: TGTGCCAGCAGCCCACGGGCCACGGTATTTGTGACAGATACGCAGTATTTT.

The J gene is TRBJ2-3, the V gene TRBV5-5; 7 bases line up with TRBD2. The CDR3 is 14 residues long. Germline CDR1 SGHKS, CDR2 YYEKEE (reference sequence). The trim removed 3 bases at V and 2 bases at J, leaving 3 bases unmatched. CDR3 sequence (DNA): TGTGCCAGCAGCTACGGGACTACCACAGATACGCAGTATTTT. It specifies CASSYGTTTDTQYF.

The V call is TRBV19, the J call TRBJ2-4; D tentatively reads TRBD1 or TRBD2 (5 bases each). Germline V gene sequence: CDR1 LNHDA, CDR2 SQIVND (reference sequence). CDR3 length: 12 amino acids. V lost 7 bases, J lost 15 bases, and 19 bases lay in between. The DNA for the CDR3 is TGTGCCAGTACCATGGGACGACAAAATATGTACTTC. This sequence encodes CASTMGRQNMYF.

The rearrangement links TRBV5-1 to TRBJ2-5; D not certain. The germline V gene encodes CDR1 SGHRS and CDR2 YFSETQ. The CDR3 totals 16 residues. V was clipped by 0 bases and J by 1 base, with 13 bases between them. The CDR3 loop reads CASSLGLGWTQETQYF. The CDR3 DNA reads as TGCGCCAGCAGCTTGGGGCTGGGGTGGACCCAAGAGACCCAGTACTTC.

This clone was observed a handful of times. The J gene is TRBJ1-1, the V gene TRBV6-5; D is undetermined. V was cut by 8 bases and J by 1 base, with 14 bases left in between. The CDR3 is 14 residues long. Per germline, CDR1 MNHEY and CDR2 SVGAGI. The CDR3 DNA reads as TGTGCCAGCCTTCCGAACACGGCGAACACTGAAGCTTTCTTT. It codes for CASLPNTANTEAFF.

V is TRBV7-9 and J is TRBJ1-4, with 9 bases fitting TRBD1. CDR3 length equals 14 residues. V lost 7 bases to trimming and J lost 5 bases; unmatched junction nucleotides: 5. Germline loops: CDR1 SEHNR, CDR2 FQNEAQ (reference sequence). This CDR3 reads CASTSGTGNEKLFF. Here the CDR3 DNA reads TGTGCCAGCACCTCCGGGACAGGGAATGAAAAACTGTTTTTT.

In this sample, this clone turned up a few times. The CDR3 loop reads CASSLGAGDQPQHF. The CDR3 nucleotides read TGCGCCAGCAGCTTGGGGGCGGGGGATCAGCCCCAGCATTTT. The rearrangement uses TRBV5-1 and TRBJ1-5; a weak D match, TRBD1 (5 bases). The CDR3 is made up of 14 amino acids. V was shortened by 0 bases and J by 5 bases, with 9 bases between the two germline ends. The germline V gene has CDR1 SGHRS and CDR2 YFSETQ. Combining the CDR3 with reference TRBV5-1 and TRBJ1-5 gives the whole variable domain KAGVTQTPRYLIKTRGQQVTLSCSPISGHRSVSWYQQTPGQGLQFLFEYFSETQRNKGNFPGRFSGRQFSNSRSEMNVSTLELGDSALYLCASSLGAGDQPQHFGDGTRLSIL.

The rearrangement joins TRBV7-9 to TRBJ2-1; D is unclear. The germline CDR1 and CDR2 sequences are SEHNR and FQNEAQ (reference sequence). The CDR3 has 14 amino acids. Trimming stripped 6 bases from V and 0 bases from J, with 9 bases between. The CDR3 is CASRFRSSYNEQFF. The DNA of the CDR3 is TGTGCCAGCAGGTTCCGCAGCTCCTACAATGAGCAGTTCTTC.

The rearrangement uses TRBV11-3 and TRBJ1-2, with TRBD1 matching 7 bases. This CDR3 has 14 residues. V shed 3 bases, J shed 1 base, and the junction held 2 bases outside the gene matches. Germline lookup yields CDR1 SGHNT and CDR2 YENEEA. CDR3 sequence reads: CASSFGQVNYGYTF. The CDR3 nucleotides read TGTGCCAGCAGCTTCGGACAGGTTAACTATGGCTACACCTTC.

The chain combines TRBV7-2 with TRBJ2-3; 10 positions agree with TRBD2. This CDR3 is 15 amino acids long. J was trimmed by 1 base and V by 2 bases; bases with no gene match: 0. CDR1 is SGHTA, CDR2 FQGNSA, per germline. This chain's CDR3 is CASSLTSGGTDTQYF. CDR3 in DNA: TGTGCCAGCAGCTTAACTAGCGGGGGCACAGATACGCAGTATTTT.

The rearrangement joins TRBV29-1 to TRBJ2-5, with D tentatively TRBD2 (5 bases). This CDR3 contains 11 residues. V lost 7 bases and J lost 5, with 11 bases in between. CDR1 and CDR2 (germline): SQVTM, ANQGSEA. CDR3 residues: CSGRNGETQYF. Written as DNA, the CDR3 is TGCAGCGGGAGGAATGGGGAGACCCAGTACTTC.